This T cell receptor beta chain was sequenced during a study of T cell changes during pregnancy in multiple sclerosis. V was cut by 7 bases and J by 5 bases, with 14 bases left in between. The length of the CDR3 is 13 residues. Germline V gene lookup returns CDR1 MNHNS and CDR2 SASEGT. Clones were read by immunoSEQ multiplex PCR, and TCRdb kept only the in-frame ones, dropping some. The table has tens of thousands of clones, 80% to 95% seen once. The receptor was derived from a female donor in good health, enrolled as a control in a pregnancy study. This sequence joins TRBV6-1 and TRBJ1-1; D call uncertain. The specimen comprised peripheral blood, sampled in the first trimester of pregnancy. CDR3 DNA: TGTGCCAGCACAACTTGGACTGGAACTGAAGCTTTCTTT. Translation: CASTTWTGTEAFF.